These 8 T cell receptor beta chains were all obtained from the same sample, sequenced in a study of blood T cell repertoires in COVID-19. Assay: immunoSEQ multiplex PCR; the TCRdb copy retains only in-frame clones and omits some. The sample contains around 500,000 clones, roughly 90% of which appear only once. What was sequenced was PBMCs or T cells enriched from blood (not recorded which). These receptors came from a woman aged 40-49 years who had recovered from COVID-19.

The rearrangement links TRBV10-3 to TRBJ2-1; TRBD2 is a possible D gene (6 bases). The CDR3 sequence is 13 residues long. The germline V and J ends were trimmed by 6 bases and 8 bases, with 14 bases remaining between them. Germline values: CDR1 ENHRY, CDR2 SYGVKD. The CDR3 DNA sequence: TGTGCCATCAGCAACCGGGACTTGGATGAGCAGTTCTTC. Its translation is CAISNRDLDEQFF.

The chain combines TRBV18 with TRBJ2-7; 7 bases match TRBD1. This CDR3 region has 15 residues. The germline CDR1 and CDR2 sequences are KGHSH and LQKENI. The ends lost 2 bases at V and 5 bases at J; junction bases unmatched: 9. CDR3 residues: CASSPSQGVVDEQYF. CDR3 DNA: TGTGCCAGCTCACCATCCCAGGGGGTAGTGGACGAGCAGTACTTC.

The rearrangement uses TRBV9 and TRBJ2-5; maybe TRBD2 (5 bases). V was cut by 1 base and J by 5 bases, with 12 bases left in between. Germline assignment: CDR1 SGDLS and CDR2 YYNGEE. The CDR3 consists of 14 residues. CDR3 DNA sequence: TGTGCCAGCAGCGTAAAACCTAGCCAGGAGACCCAGTACTTC. Protein: CASSVKPSQETQYF.

The V call is TRBV7-2, the J call TRBJ1-1; TRBD1 matches at 11 bases. With 3 bases clipped from V and 6 bases from J, the junction kept 6 bases outside the gene matches. The CDR3 spans 15 residues. CDR1 SGHTA and CDR2 FQGNSA come from the germline V gene. Here the CDR3 reads CASSFMDRGLAEAFF. The CDR3 bases are TGTGCCAGCAGCTTCATGGACAGGGGGCTAGCTGAAGCTTTCTTT.

This clone was found once. V is TRBV11-2 and J is TRBJ1-1, with a weak D call TRBD1 (5 bases). This CDR3 has 17 residues. Germline-derived CDR1 and CDR2 are SGHAT and FQNNGV. The V gene lost 1 base and the J gene lost 0 bases, with 15 bases spanning the gap. CDR3: CASSLVRRVYVNTEAFF. CDR3 sequence (DNA): TGTGCCAGCAGCTTAGTTCGCAGGGTATATGTGAACACTGAAGCTTTCTTT.

The chain joins TRBV5-1 to TRBJ1-6; tentatively, D is TRBD1 (6 bases). CDR3 length equals 14 residues. Trimming cost V 0 bases and J 10 bases, with 11 bases left between them. Germline loops: CDR1 SGHRS, CDR2 YFSETQ. CDR3 nucleotides: TGCGCCAGCAGCTTGGGGGGACAACGGTCACCCCTCCACTTT. Translation: CASSLGGQRSPLHF.

J is TRBJ2-3 and V is TRBV4-3; 14 bases line up with TRBD2. V shed 1 base and J 2 bases; nucleotides not matched to a gene: 2. Germline V CDR1 and CDR2: LGHNA, YSLEER. This CDR3 comprises 17 residues. CDR3 in DNA: TGCGCCAGCAGCCAAGGACTAGCGGGAGGGCTCACAGATACGCAGTATTTT. It encodes CASSQGLAGGLTDTQYF.

V gene TRBV28 combines with J gene TRBJ2-7; 12 nucleotides agree with TRBD2. The germline V gene has CDR1 MDHEN and CDR2 SYDVKM. Trimming cost V 5 bases and J 6 bases; bases outside gene matches: 8. The CDR3 has 15 residues. CDR3 sequence reads: CASSPTLAGGREQYF. The CDR3 DNA reads TGTGCCAGCAGTCCCACTCTAGCGGGAGGGCGCGAGCAGTACTTC.